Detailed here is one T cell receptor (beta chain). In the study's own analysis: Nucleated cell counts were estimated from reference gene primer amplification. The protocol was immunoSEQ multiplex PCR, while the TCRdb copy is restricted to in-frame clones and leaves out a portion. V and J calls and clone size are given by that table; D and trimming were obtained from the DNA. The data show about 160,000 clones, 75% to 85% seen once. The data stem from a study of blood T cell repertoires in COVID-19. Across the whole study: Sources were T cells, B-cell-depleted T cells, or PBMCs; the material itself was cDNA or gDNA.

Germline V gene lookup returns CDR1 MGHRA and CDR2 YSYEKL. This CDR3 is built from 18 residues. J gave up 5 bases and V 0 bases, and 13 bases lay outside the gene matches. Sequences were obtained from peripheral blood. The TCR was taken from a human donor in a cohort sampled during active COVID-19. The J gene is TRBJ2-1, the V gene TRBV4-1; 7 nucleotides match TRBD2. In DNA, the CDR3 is TGCGCCAGCAGCCAAGATAGGTCGGCGGGAGACGAGGACAATGAGCAGTTCTTC. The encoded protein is CASSQDRSAGDEDNEQFF.